This T cell receptor (beta chain) appears in the sequencing data of a study of lung T cells in sarcoidosis with Löfgren's syndrome. TCRdb ran MiXCR on the reads and lists one entry per CDR3 protein. Here the sample spans some 65,000 distinct CDR3 sequences, roughly 20% being singletons. This CDR3 is built from 15 residues. Germline CDR1 reads SEHNR; CDR2 reads FQNEAQ (reference sequence). This clonotype appeared a single time. With a much larger clone just one base away, this may be a read error. This TCR derives from a human donor with sarcoidosis (Löfgren's syndrome or another form), or a control subject (not recorded which). Sequencing was performed on CD4+ T cells from PBMCs. The V and J genes are TRBV7-9 and TRBJ1-1; D not resolved. The CDR3 DNA follows: TGTGCCGGCAGCTTTGGTCCAGTCCCGAACACTGAAGCTTTCTTT. It codes for CAGSFGPVPNTEAFF.